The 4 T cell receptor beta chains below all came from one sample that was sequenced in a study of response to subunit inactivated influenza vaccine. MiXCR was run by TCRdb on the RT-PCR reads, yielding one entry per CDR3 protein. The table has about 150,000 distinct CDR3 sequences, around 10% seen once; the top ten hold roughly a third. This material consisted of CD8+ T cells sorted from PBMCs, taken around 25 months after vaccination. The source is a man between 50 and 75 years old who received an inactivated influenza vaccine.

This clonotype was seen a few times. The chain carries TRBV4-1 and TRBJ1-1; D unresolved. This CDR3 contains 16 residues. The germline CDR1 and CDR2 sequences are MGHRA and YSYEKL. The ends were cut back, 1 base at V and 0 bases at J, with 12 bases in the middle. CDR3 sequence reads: CASSQASTRMNTEAFF. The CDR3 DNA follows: TGCGCCAGCAGCCAAGCTTCTACTCGGATGAACACTGAAGCTTTCTTT.

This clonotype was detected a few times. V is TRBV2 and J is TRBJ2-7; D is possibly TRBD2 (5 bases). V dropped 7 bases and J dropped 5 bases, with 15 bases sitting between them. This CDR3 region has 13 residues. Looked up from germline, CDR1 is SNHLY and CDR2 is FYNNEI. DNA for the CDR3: TGTGCCAGCAATGTTCCGGGGAGCAACGAGCAGTACTTC. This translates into CASNVPGSNEQYF.

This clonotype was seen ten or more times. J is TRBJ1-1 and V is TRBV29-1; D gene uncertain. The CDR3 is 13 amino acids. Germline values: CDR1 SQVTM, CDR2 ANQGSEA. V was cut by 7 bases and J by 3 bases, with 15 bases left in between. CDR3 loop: CSAGSIDDTEAFF. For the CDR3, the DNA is TGCAGCGCCGGATCAATAGATGACACTGAAGCTTTCTTT.

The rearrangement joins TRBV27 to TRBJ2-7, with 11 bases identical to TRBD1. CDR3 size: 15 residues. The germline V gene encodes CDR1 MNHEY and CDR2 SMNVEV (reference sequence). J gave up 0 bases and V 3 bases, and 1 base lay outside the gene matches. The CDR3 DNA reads TGTGCCAGCAGTTTTGGGACAGGGGGCTCCTACGAGCAGTACTTC. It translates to CASSFGTGGSYEQYF.